This TCR beta chain was sequenced for a study of blood T cell repertoires in COVID-19. Turning to the study itself: T cells, B-cell-depleted T cells, or PBMCs provided the cDNA or gDNA that served as material.

In the original processing: Amplification of reference gene primers was used by the study to estimate nucleated cell counts. Here immunoSEQ multiplex PCR was the method, and the copy in TCRdb shows in-frame clones only, minus some. The D gene and trimming were derived from the DNA, and the V and J assignments and clone size from that table. Of about 140,000 clones in the sample, 88% were seen once. The CDR3 consists of 19 residues. The V and J ends lost 0 bases and 4 bases, in that order; junction bases with no gene match: 14. Germline V lookup: CDR1 PRHDT, CDR2 FYEKMQ (reference sequence). The specimen sequenced was peripheral blood. This sequence joins TRBV13 and TRBJ2-1, with 8 bases identical to TRBD2. The receptor was derived from a man in his 70s with acute or convalescent COVID-19. The CDR3 spells CASSLGTPGGGTLYNEQFF. DNA of the CDR3: TGTGCCAGCAGCTTAGGGACCCCTGGCGGGGGGACTCTTTACAATGAGCAGTTCTTC.